The clone carrying this TCR beta chain was seen more than once but under ten times. Its antigen is not known. This entry is derived from a study of T-cell reconstitution after alpha-beta-depleted transplantation in children. Unique molecular identifiers tagged the TCRbeta library. In TCRdb, the PCR reads were re-called with MiXCR into one record per CDR3 protein. Of roughly 100,000 distinct CDR3 sequences in the sample, 7.5% to 9.5% are singletons; the top ten hold over 15%. Study-wide results and limits: Day-60 TCRbeta diversity that was high in some patients was derived from surviving recipient T cells and thymic progenitors. T-cell counts and diversity at one year following transplant were attributed mainly to newly produced T cells. Alpha-beta T cells present about two months after transplant were reported to originate from several hundred expanded graft clones.

The CDR3 extends over 14 amino acids. Germline V gene lookup returns CDR1 SGHTA and CDR2 FQGNSA. V dropped 3 bases and J dropped 5; count of bases not matched to a gene: 6. The chain joins TRBV7-2 to TRBJ2-5, with 7 positions matching TRBD2. The receptor comes from a boy aged 2-9 years with acute lymphoblastic leukemia, due to receive a stem cell transplant. Sequences were derived from PBMCs, sampled before TCRalphabeta/CD19-depleted stem cell transplant. DNA of the CDR3: TGTGCCAGCAGCTTGGGAGGGGCTTGGGAGACCCAGTACTTC. It translates to CASSLGGAWETQYF.